This record looks at one T cell receptor beta chain sequence and its context. The sample comes from a study of T cell changes during pregnancy in multiple sclerosis. The V gene lost 4 bases and the J gene lost 7 bases, with 11 bases spanning the gap. Germline values: CDR1 MNHNS, CDR2 SASEGT. This CDR3 has 13 amino acids. Clones were sequenced by immunoSEQ multiplex PCR, and TCRdb holds only the in-frame ones, with some missing. The sample carries 95,000 to 150,000 clones, 90% to 95% recorded once. This chain links TRBV6-1 with TRBJ1-5, with D maybe TRBD1 (6 bases). The specimen was peripheral blood, collected before pregnancy. The sequence was collected from a female donor with multiple sclerosis, enrolled in a pregnancy study. The CDR3 spells CASSAPGHQPQHF. The CDR3 DNA reads as TGTGCCAGCAGTGCACCGGGACACCAGCCCCAGCATTTT.